A single sample is the source of the 2 T cell receptor beta chains below, sequenced in a study of shared clonotypes between healthy human individuals. The repertoire was sequenced with immunoSEQ multiplex PCR; TCRdb's copy has only in-frame clones and lacks some. Among approximately 530,000 clones, 95% to 97% were seen once, and the ten largest hold about 0.064%. The sequenced material came from naive CD4+ T cells sorted from blood. Noted subset: CD45RA+ positively selected. Source of these receptors: a woman aged 25 to 45 in good health.

The chain couples TRBV5-1 to TRBJ2-3; 11 nucleotides align to TRBD1. The length of the CDR3 is 15 residues. Germline-derived CDR1 and CDR2 are SGHRS and YFSETQ. J gave up 3 bases and V 2 bases, and 2 bases lay outside the gene matches. The CDR3 protein is CASSFRDRGTDTQYF. CDR3 nucleotide sequence: TGCGCCAGCAGCTTCCGGGACAGGGGGACAGATACGCAGTATTTT.

This clone was detected once. This chain links TRBV6-6 with TRBJ2-3; 10 bases align to TRBD2. Trimming cost V 5 bases and J 0 bases; bases outside gene matches: 2. Germline V gene lookup returns CDR1 MNHNY and CDR2 SVGAGI (reference sequence). There are 15 residues in the CDR3. For the CDR3, the DNA is TGTGCCAGCAGTACGACTAGCGGGAGCACAGATACGCAGTATTTT. It encodes CASSTTSGSTDTQYF.